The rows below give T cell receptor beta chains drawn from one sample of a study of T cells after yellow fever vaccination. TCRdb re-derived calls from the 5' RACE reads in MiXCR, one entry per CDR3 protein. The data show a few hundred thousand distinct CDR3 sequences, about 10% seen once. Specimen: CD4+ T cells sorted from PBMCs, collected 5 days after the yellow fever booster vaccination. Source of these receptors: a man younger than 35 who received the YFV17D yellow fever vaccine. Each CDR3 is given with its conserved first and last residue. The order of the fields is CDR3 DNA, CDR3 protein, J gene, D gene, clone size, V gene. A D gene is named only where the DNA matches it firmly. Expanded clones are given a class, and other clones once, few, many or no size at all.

TGTGCCAGCTCATCAACAGATAAGGACACTGAAGCTTTCTTT | CASSSTDKDTEAFF | TRBJ1-1 | . | . | TRBV18
TGCGCCGCGTCCGAGGAGCAGTTCTTC | CAASEEQFF | TRBJ2-1 | . | . | TRBV10-2
TGTGCCACCAGCAGAGTTCAGGGTAGTGAAGCTTTCTTT | CATSRVQGSEAFF | TRBJ1-1 | . | many | TRBV15
TGTGCCAGCAGCCAGGCGCAGGTGGGGGAGGGTCAGCCCCAGCATTTT | CASSQAQVGEGQPQHF | TRBJ1-5 | . | few | TRBV4-2
TGCAGTGCTAGAGAAGGGAACGGAAACACCATATATTTT | CSAREGNGNTIYF | TRBJ1-3 | . | few | TRBV20-1
TGCAGTGCTAGGGCACACGCTAACCTTTTAAGCAATCAGCCCCAGCATTTT | CSARAHANLLSNQPQHF | TRBJ1-5 | . | few | TRBV20-1
TGCGCCAGCAGCCAAGTTGGGACAACCAGCGATACGCAGTATTTT | CASSQVGTTSDTQYF | TRBJ2-3 | . | . | TRBV4-1
TGTGCCAGCAGCGCATTTCGACTAGCGGGAACAGATACGCAGTATTTT | CASSAFRLAGTDTQYF | TRBJ2-3 | TRBD2 | . | TRBV3-1
TGTGCCAGCAGCTTAGGACCTGTAGATACGCAGTATTTT | CASSLGPVDTQYF | TRBJ2-3 | . | . | TRBV7-2
TGTGCCAGCAGCCGACAGGGCTCCGGGGAGCTGTTTTTT | CASSRQGSGELFF | TRBJ2-2 | TRBD1 | . | TRBV3-1
TGTGCCAGTAGGCTGGAGCGGAACTATGGCTACACCTTC | CASRLERNYGYTF | TRBJ1-2 | . | . | TRBV19
TGTGCCAGCACGGCTTGGGGCCATAGTATCCTAGCAACAGATACGCAGTATTTT | CASTAWGHSILATDTQYF | TRBJ2-3 | . | many | TRBV7-9
TGTGCCAGCAGTTACTTGGATGGGTCCTCTGAAGCTTTCTTT | CASSYLDGSSEAFF | TRBJ1-1 | . | many | TRBV6-6